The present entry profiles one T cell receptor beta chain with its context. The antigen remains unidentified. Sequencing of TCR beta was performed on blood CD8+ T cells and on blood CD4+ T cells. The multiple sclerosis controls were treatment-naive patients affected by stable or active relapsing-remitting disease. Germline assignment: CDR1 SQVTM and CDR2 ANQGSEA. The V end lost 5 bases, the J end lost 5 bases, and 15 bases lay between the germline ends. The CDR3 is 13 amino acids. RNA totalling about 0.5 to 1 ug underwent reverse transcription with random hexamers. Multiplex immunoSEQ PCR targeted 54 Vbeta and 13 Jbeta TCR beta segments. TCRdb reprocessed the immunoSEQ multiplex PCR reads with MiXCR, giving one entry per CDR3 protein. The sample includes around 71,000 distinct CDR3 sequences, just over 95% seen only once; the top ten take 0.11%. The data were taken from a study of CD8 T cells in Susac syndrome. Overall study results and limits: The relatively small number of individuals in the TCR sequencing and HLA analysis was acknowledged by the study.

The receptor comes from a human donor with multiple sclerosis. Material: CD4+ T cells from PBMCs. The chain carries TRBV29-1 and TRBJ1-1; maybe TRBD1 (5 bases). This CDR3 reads CSVRDPRWTEAFF. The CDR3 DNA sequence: TGCAGCGTTAGGGACCCAAGATGGACTGAAGCTTTCTTT.